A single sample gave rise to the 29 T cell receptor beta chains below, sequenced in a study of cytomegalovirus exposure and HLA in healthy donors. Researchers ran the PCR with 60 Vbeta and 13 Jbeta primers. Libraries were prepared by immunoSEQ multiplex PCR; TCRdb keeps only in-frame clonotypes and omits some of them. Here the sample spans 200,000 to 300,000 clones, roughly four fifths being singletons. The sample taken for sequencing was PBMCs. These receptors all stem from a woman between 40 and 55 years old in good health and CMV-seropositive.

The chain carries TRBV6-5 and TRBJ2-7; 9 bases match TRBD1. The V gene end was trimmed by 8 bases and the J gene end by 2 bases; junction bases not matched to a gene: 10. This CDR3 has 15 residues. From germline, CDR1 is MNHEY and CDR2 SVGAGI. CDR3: CASAATRQGAYEQYF. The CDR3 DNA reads TGTGCCAGCGCAGCCACGAGACAGGGGGCCTACGAGCAGTACTTC.

The CDR3 DNA sequence: TGTGCCAGCAGCTTAGGGGTTTCTAGCGCCGAGACCCAGTACTTC. It yields the protein CASSLGVSSAETQYF. The genes are TRBV11-3 and TRBJ2-5; TRBD2 is a possible D gene (6 bases). CDR1 is SGHNT and CDR2 is YENEEA in the germline V gene. V lost 1 base and J 5 bases, leaving 14 bases between the germline ends. This CDR3 has 15 residues. Variable domain in full (rest from reference TRBV11-3 and TRBJ2-5): EAGVVQSPRYKIIEKKQPVAFWCNPISGHNTLYWYLQNLGQGPELLIRYENEEAVDDSQLPKDRFSAERLKGVDSTLKIQPAELGDSAVYLCASSLGVSSAETQYFGPGTRLLVL.

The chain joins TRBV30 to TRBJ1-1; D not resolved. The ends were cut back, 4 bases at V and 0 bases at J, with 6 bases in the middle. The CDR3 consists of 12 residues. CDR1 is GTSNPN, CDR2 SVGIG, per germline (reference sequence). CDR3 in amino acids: CAWTPMNTEAFF. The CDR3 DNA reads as TGTGCCTGGACACCTATGAACACTGAAGCTTTCTTT.

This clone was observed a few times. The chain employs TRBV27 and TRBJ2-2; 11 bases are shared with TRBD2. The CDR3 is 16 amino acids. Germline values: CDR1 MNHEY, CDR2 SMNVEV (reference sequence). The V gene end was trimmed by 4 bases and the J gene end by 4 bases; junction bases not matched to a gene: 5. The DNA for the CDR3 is TGTGCCAGCAGTTCTACAGGGACTAGCGGCACCGGGGAGCTGTTTTTT. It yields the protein CASSSTGTSGTGELFF.

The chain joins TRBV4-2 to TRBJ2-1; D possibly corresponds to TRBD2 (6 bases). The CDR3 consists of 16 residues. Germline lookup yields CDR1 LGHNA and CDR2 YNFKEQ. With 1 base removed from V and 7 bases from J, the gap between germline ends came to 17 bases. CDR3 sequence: CASSQGEASTPNEQFF. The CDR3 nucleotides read TGTGCCAGCAGCCAAGGGGAGGCCTCCACACCTAATGAGCAGTTCTTC.

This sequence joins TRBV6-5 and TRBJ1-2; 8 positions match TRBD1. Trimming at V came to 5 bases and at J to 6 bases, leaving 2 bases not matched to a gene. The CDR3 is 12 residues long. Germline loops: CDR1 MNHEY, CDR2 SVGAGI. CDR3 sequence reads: CASSGDRNGYTF. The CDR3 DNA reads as TGTGCCAGCAGTGGGGACAGGAATGGCTACACCTTC.

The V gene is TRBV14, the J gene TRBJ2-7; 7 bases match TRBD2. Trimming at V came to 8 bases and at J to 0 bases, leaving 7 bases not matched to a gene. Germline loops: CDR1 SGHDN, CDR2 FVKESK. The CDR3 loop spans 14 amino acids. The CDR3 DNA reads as TGTGCCAGCCGAGCTAGCGGACGCTCCTACGAGCAGTACTTC. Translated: CASRASGRSYEQYF.

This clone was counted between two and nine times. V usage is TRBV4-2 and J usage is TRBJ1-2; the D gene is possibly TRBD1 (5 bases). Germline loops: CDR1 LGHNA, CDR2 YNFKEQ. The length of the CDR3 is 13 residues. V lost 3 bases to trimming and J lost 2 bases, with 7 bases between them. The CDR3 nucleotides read TGTGCCAGCAGCCAGACAGCCAACTATGGCTACACCTTC. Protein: CASSQTANYGYTF.

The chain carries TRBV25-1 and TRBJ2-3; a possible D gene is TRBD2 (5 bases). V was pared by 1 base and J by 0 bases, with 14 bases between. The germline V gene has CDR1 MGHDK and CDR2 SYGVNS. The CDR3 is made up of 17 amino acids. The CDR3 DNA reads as TGTGCCAGCAGTGAATTAGGCGGGTTGACTAGCACAGATACGCAGTATTTT. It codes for CASSELGGLTSTDTQYF.

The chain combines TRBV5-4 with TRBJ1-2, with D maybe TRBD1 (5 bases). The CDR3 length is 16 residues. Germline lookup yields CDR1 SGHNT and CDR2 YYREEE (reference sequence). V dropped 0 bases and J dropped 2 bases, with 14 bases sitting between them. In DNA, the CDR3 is TGTGCCAGCAGCTTGGTAGGGGCAGAACTAAACTATGGCTACACCTTC. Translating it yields CASSLVGAELNYGYTF.

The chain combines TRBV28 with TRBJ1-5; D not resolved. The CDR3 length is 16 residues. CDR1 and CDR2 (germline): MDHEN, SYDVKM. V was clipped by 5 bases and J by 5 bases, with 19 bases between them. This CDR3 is CASSPSTRGWYQPQHF. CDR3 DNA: TGTGCCAGCAGTCCCAGTACCCGGGGATGGTATCAGCCCCAGCATTTT. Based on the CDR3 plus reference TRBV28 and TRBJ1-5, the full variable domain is DVKVTQSSRYLVKRTGEKVFLECVQDMDHENMFWYRQDPGLGLRLIYFSYDVKMKEKGDIPEGYSVSREKKERFSLILESASTNQTSMYLCASSPSTRGWYQPQHFGDGTRLSIL.

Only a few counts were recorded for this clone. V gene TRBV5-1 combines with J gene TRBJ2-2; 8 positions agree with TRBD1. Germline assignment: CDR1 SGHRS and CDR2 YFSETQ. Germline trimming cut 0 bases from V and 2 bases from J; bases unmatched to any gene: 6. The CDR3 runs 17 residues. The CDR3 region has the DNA TGCGCCAGCAGCTTGGGCGGGACAGGACTAAACACCGGGGAGCTGTTTTTT. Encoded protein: CASSLGGTGLNTGELFF.

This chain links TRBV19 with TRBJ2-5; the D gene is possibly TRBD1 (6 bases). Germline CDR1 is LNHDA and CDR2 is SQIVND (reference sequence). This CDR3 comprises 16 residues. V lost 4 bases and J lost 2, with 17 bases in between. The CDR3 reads CASSSPPGHTQETQYF. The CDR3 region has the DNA TGTGCCAGTAGTAGCCCACCGGGACATACGCAAGAGACCCAGTACTTC.

The DNA for the CDR3 is TGCAGCGCCCAAGGGACAGGAGAGTCTAACTATGGCTACACCTTC. Amino acids: CSAQGTGESNYGYTF. The V call is TRBV29-1, the J call TRBJ1-2; 8 bases agree with TRBD1. Germline lookup yields CDR1 SQVTM and CDR2 ANQGSEA. V trimming: 7 bases; J trimming: 0 bases; junction bases outside the gene matches: 10. CDR3 length: 15 amino acids.

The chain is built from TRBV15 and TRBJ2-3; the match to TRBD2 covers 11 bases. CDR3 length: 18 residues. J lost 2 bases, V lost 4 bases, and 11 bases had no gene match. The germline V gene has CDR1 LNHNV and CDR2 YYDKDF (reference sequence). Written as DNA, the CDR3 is TGTGCCACCAGCAAAGAAGTAGCGGGAGGGGCCTTCACAGATACGCAGTATTTT. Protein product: CATSKEVAGGAFTDTQYF.

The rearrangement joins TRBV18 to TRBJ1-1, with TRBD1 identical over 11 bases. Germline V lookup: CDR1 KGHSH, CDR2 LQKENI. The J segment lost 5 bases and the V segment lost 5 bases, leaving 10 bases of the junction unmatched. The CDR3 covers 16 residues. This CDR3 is CASSNGTGGVRTEAFF. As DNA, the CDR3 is TGTGCCAGCTCAAATGGGACAGGGGGGGTAAGGACTGAAGCTTTCTTT.

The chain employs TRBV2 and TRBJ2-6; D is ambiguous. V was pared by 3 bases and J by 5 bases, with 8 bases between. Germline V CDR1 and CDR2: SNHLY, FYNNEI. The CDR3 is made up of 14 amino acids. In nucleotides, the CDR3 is TGTGCCAGCAGTGAGCGACTCCGGGCCAACGTCCTGACTTTC. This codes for CASSERLRANVLTF.

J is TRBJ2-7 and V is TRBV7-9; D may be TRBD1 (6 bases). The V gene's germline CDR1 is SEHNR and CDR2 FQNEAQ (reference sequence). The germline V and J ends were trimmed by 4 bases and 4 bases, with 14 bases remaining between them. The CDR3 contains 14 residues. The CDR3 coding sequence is TGTGCCAGCAGCTCACCGGGACAAAGATACGAGCAGTACTTC. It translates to CASSSPGQRYEQYF. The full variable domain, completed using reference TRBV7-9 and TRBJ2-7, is DTGVSQNPRHKITKRGQNVTFRCDPISEHNRLYWYRQTLGQGPEFLTYFQNEAQLEKSRLLSDRFSAERPKGSFSTLEIQRTEQGDSAMYLCASSSPGQRYEQYFGPGTRLTVT.

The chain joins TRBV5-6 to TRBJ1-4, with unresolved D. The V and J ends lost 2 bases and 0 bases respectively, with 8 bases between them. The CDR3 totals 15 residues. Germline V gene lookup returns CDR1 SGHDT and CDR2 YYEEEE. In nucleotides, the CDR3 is TGTGCCAGCAGCTTCCGACTGGCAACTAATGAAAAACTGTTTTTT. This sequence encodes CASSFRLATNEKLFF.

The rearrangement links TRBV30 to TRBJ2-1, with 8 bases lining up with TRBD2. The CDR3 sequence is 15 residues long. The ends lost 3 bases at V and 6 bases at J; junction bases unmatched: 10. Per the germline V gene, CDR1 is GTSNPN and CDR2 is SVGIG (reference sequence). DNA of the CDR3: TGTGCCTGGAGCGCGGAGCGGGAGTGGGTCAATGAGCAGTTCTTC. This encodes CAWSAEREWVNEQFF.

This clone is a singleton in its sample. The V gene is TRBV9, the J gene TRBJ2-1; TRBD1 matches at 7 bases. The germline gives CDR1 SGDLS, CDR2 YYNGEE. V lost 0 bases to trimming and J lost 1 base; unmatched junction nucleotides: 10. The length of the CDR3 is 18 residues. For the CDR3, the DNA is TGTGCCAGCAGCGTAGGGGCAGGGGGAAACCCTTCCTACAATGAGCAGTTCTTC. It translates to CASSVGAGGNPSYNEQFF. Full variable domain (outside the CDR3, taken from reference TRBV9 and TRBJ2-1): DSGVTQTPKHLITATGQRVTLRCSPRSGDLSVYWYQQSLDQGLQFLIQYYNGEERAKGNILERFSAQQFPDLHSELNLSSLELGDSALYFCASSVGAGGNPSYNEQFFGPGTRLTVL.

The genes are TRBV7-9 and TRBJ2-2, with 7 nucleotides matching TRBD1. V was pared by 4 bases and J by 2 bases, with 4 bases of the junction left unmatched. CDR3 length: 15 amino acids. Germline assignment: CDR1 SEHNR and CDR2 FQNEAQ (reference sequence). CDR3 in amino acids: CASSSDRTNTGELFF. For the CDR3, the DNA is TGTGCCAGCAGCTCGGACAGGACTAACACCGGGGAGCTGTTTTTT. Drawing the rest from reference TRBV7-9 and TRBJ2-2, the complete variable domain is DTGVSQNPRHKITKRGQNVTFRCDPISEHNRLYWYRQTLGQGPEFLTYFQNEAQLEKSRLLSDRFSAERPKGSFSTLEIQRTEQGDSAMYLCASSSDRTNTGELFFGEGSRLTVL.

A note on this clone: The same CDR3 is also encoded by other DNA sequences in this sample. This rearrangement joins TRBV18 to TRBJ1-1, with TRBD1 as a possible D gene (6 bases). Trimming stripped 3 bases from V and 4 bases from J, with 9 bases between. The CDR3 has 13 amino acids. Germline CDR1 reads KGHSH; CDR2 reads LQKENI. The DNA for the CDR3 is TGTGCCAGCTCACCGCGGGGGCGCACTGAAGCTTTCTTT. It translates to CASSPRGRTEAFF.

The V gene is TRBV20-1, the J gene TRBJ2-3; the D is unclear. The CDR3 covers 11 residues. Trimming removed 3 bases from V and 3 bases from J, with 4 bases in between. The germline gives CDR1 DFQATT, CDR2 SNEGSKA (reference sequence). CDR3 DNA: TGCAGTGCTAGCAGGACAGATACGCAGTATTTT. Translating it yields CSASRTDTQYF.

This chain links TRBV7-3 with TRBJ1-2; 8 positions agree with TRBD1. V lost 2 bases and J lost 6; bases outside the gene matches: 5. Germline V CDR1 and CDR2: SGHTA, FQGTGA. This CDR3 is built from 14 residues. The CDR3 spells CASSLQKDRDGYTF. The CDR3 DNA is TGTGCCAGCAGCTTACAGAAGGACAGGGATGGCTACACCTTC.

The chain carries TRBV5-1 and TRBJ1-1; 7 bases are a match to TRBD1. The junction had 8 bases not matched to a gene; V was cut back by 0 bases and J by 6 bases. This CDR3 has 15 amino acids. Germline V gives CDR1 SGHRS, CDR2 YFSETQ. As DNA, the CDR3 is TGCGCCAGCAGCTTGGGGGGATTCGGACAGGCTGAAGCTTTCTTT. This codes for CASSLGGFGQAEAFF. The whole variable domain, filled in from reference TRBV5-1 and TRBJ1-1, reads KAGVTQTPRYLIKTRGQQVTLSCSPISGHRSVSWYQQTPGQGLQFLFEYFSETQRNKGNFPGRFSGRQFSNSRSEMNVSTLELGDSALYLCASSLGGFGQAEAFFGQGTRLTVV.

The CDR3 reads CASSQDLAGGRNEQYF. For the CDR3, the DNA is TGCGCCAGCAGCCAAGATCTAGCGGGAGGAAGAAACGAGCAGTACTTC. This chain joins TRBV4-3 and TRBJ2-7; 11 nucleotides line up with TRBD2. This CDR3 contains 16 residues. J was trimmed by 5 bases and V by 0 bases; bases with no gene match: 6. Germline CDR1 and CDR2: LGHNA and YSLEER.

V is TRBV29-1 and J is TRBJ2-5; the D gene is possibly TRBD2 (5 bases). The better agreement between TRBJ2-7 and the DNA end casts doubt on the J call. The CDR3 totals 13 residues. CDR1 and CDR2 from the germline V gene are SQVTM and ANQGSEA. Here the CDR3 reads CSVSRDLSYEQYF. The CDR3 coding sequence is TGCAGCGTTTCCCGGGATCTTTCCTACGAGCAGTACTTC.

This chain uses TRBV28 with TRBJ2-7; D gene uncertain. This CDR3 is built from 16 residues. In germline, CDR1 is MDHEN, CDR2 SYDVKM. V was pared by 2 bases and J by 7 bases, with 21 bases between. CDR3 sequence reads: CASSLGLIHITREQYF. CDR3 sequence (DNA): TGTGCCAGCAGTTTAGGGCTTATTCACATCACTCGTGAGCAGTACTTC.